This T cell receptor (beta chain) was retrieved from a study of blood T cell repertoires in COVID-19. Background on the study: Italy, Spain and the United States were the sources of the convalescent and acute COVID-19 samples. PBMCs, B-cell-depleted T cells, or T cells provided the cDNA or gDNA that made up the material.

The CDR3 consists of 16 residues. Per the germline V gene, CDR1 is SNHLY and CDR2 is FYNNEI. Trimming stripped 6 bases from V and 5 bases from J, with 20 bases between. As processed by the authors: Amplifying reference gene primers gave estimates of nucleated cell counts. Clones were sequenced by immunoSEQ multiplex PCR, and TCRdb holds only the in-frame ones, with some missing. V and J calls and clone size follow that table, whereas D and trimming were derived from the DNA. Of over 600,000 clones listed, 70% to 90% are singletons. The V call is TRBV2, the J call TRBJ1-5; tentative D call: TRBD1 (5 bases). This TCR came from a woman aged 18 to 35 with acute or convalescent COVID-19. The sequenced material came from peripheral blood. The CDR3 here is CASSQDTGGVHQPQHF. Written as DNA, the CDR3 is TGTGCCAGCAGCCAGGATACGGGGGGGGTCCATCAGCCCCAGCATTTT.